The T cell receptor beta chain under discussion was sequenced for a study of OX40 agonist ivuxolimab in advanced cancers. Trimming cost V 3 bases and J 8 bases, with 13 bases left between them. Germline CDR1 MNHEY, CDR2 SVGAGI. The CDR3 loop spans 13 amino acids. Assay used: immunoSEQ multiplex PCR; TCRdb lists only in-frame clones, some missing. There are about 94,000 clones in the sample; around 86% occur only once, and about 0.33% lies in the top ten. V usage is TRBV6-5 and J usage is TRBJ1-2; a weak D match, TRBD1 (6 bases). Source: CD4+ or CD8+ T cells sorted from blood, taken in a trial of the OX40 agonist ivuxolimab. The clonotype was recovered from an adult with an advanced solid tumor such as melanoma, head and neck, liver or kidney cancer. In DNA, the CDR3 is TGTGCCAGCAGTTATGCGGGGGCAGGGGGCTACACCTTC. It yields the protein CASSYAGAGGYTF.